Shown below are 32 T cell receptor beta chains from a single sample sequenced in a study of blood T cell repertoires in COVID-19. This table comes from immunoSEQ multiplex PCR, and its TCRdb copy is limited to in-frame clones, with some not included. The sample records about 260,000 clones, about 87% being singletons. The material sequenced was peripheral blood. The origin of the receptors is a woman in her sixties with COVID-19, enrolled during active disease.

This clone was counted between two and nine times. The chain joins TRBV10-3 to TRBJ1-2; 9 positions match TRBD1. The length of the CDR3 is 13 residues. Germline-derived CDR1 and CDR2 are ENHRY and SYGVKD. With 7 bases clipped from V and 8 bases from J, the junction kept 8 bases outside the gene matches. The CDR3 is CAITGQGRGGYTF. CDR3 nucleotides: TGTGCCATCACCGGACAGGGGCGTGGGGGCTACACCTTC.

This clone turned up a few times. The V gene is TRBV7-8, the J gene TRBJ2-3; 10 bases match TRBD2. V dropped 5 bases and J dropped 0; count of bases not matched to a gene: 5. Germline-derived CDR1 and CDR2 are SGHVS and FQNEAQ. The CDR3 has 16 residues. CDR3 bases: TGTGCCAGCAGCCCCCGACTAGCGGGCAGCACAGATACGCAGTATTTT. Translated, it gives CASSPRLAGSTDTQYF.

The chain joins TRBV28 to TRBJ1-1; D may be TRBD1 (6 bases). V lost 0 bases and J lost 1, with 9 bases in between. The CDR3 extends over 15 amino acids. Germline V gene sequence: CDR1 MDHEN, CDR2 SYDVKM. The CDR3 nucleotides read TGTGCCAGCAGTTTATGGGACAGTGCGAACACTGAAGCTTTCTTT. It encodes CASSLWDSANTEAFF.

The J gene is TRBJ2-7, the V gene TRBV5-1, with 7 bases matching TRBD1. The CDR3 has 14 amino acids. Germline CDR1 SGHRS, CDR2 YFSETQ. Trimming at V came to 0 bases and at J to 1 base, leaving 1 base not matched to a gene. The DNA for the CDR3 is TGCGCCAGCAGCTTGGGGGGACAGTCCTACGAGCAGTACTTC. Translated: CASSLGGQSYEQYF.

The chain employs TRBV10-3 and TRBJ1-2; 7 nucleotides match TRBD1. Looked up from germline, CDR1 is ENHRY and CDR2 is SYGVKD. V lost 0 bases, J lost 3 bases, and 4 bases stayed unmatched. The CDR3 has 15 residues. The CDR3 DNA reads TGTGCCATCAGTGAGTCAGGGGGCGACCACTATGGCTACACCTTC. This encodes CAISESGGDHYGYTF.

J is TRBJ2-1 and V is TRBV7-3, with 7 bases aligning to TRBD2. CDR1 and CDR2 from the germline V gene are SGHTA and FQGTGA. There are 13 residues in the CDR3. V lost 4 bases to trimming and J lost 9 bases; unmatched junction nucleotides: 6. CDR3 loop: CASSSGEGREQFF. The CDR3 nucleotides read TGTGCCAGCAGCTCGGGGGAGGGTCGTGAGCAGTTCTTC.

The chain uses TRBV6-5 and TRBJ1-1; maybe TRBD1 (6 bases). Germline CDR1 is MNHEY and CDR2 is SVGAGI. The V and J ends lost 5 bases and 2 bases respectively, with 9 bases between them. CDR3 length: 13 amino acids. The CDR3 DNA sequence: TGTGCCAGCAGTAGGACAGTTAACACTGAAGCTTTCTTT. Translating gives CASSRTVNTEAFF.

This clone occurred once. The genes are TRBV5-1 and TRBJ1-2; D is unresolved. In germline, CDR1 is SGHRS, CDR2 YFSETQ. The CDR3 contains 13 residues. V lost 0 bases, J lost 8 bases, and 11 bases lay in between. CDR3 sequence (DNA): TGCGCCAGCAGCTTGGAGGCTCTGCGGGGCTACACCTTC. Translated: CASSLEALRGYTF.

The chain couples TRBV2 to TRBJ2-1, with TRBD2 matching 7 bases. The CDR3 has 13 amino acids. V shed 4 bases, J shed 5 bases, and the junction held 2 bases outside the gene matches. Germline-derived CDR1 and CDR2 are SNHLY and FYNNEI. Written as DNA, the CDR3 is TGTGCCAGCAGTGGTCTAGCGGACAATGAGCAGTTCTTC. Amino acids: CASSGLADNEQFF.

V is TRBV7-9 and J is TRBJ2-7; 8 bases are a match to TRBD1. J was trimmed by 1 base and V by 5 bases; bases with no gene match: 16. CDR1 SEHNR and CDR2 FQNEAQ come from the germline V gene (reference sequence). The CDR3 sequence is 18 residues long. The CDR3 region is CASSPTRGQVHGSYEQYF. Here the CDR3 DNA reads TGTGCCAGCAGCCCCACCAGGGGACAGGTCCACGGTTCCTACGAGCAGTACTTC.

This sequence joins TRBV19 and TRBJ1-5; no reliable D call. Germline CDR1 and CDR2: LNHDA and SQIVND (reference sequence). The CDR3 is 11 amino acids. The V end lost 5 bases, the J end lost 12 bases, and 11 bases lay between the germline ends. CDR3 region: CASSSAGFQHF. CDR3 coding DNA: TGTGCCAGTAGTTCAGCCGGGTTCCAGCATTTT.

The chain joins TRBV5-1 to TRBJ2-6; perhaps TRBD2 as D (5 bases). The CDR3 is 16 amino acids. Trimming shortened V by 7 bases and J by 0 bases, and 14 bases separated the two germline ends. CDR1 is SGHRS and CDR2 is YFSETQ in the germline V gene. CDR3 in DNA: TGCGCCAGCTCCTGGCGGGTGAGCTCTGGGGCCAACGTCCTGACTTTC. It is translated as CASSWRVSSGANVLTF.

The chain carries TRBV28 and TRBJ1-4, with 9 positions matching TRBD1. The trim removed 6 bases at V and 8 bases at J, leaving 7 bases unmatched. The CDR3 covers 14 residues. Germline assignment: CDR1 MDHEN and CDR2 SYDVKM. The CDR3 DNA is TGTGCCAGCAGGGGACAGGGCGGGAAAGAAAAACTGTTTTTT. Translation: CASRGQGGKEKLFF.

This chain connects TRBV30 to TRBJ1-5; tentative D call: TRBD1 (5 bases). The CDR3 is 15 residues long. Germline lookup yields CDR1 GTSNPN and CDR2 SVGIG (reference sequence). Trimming left V 0 bases short and J 4 bases short, with 13 bases between. CDR3 DNA: TGTGCCTGGAGTGTAGATGCAGGGAGGAATCAGCCCCAGCATTTT. Translated: CAWSVDAGRNQPQHF. Drawing the rest from reference TRBV30 and TRBJ1-5, the complete variable domain is SQTIHQWPATLVQPVGSPLSLECTVEGTSNPNLYWYRQAAGRGLQLLFYSVGIGQISSEVPQNLSASRPQDRQFILSSKKLLLSDSGFYLCAWSVDAGRNQPQHFGDGTRLSIL.

The chain is built from TRBV5-1 and TRBJ2-1; D ambiguous. Germline lookup yields CDR1 SGHRS and CDR2 YFSETQ. With 1 base removed from V and 0 bases from J, the gap between germline ends came to 14 bases. CDR3 size: 17 residues. In nucleotides, the CDR3 is TGCGCCAGCAGCTTGCTGGGCGTTTACAGCTCCTACAATGAGCAGTTCTTC. Translating it yields CASSLLGVYSSYNEQFF.

The chain has TRBV11-2 and TRBJ2-7, with 7 bases lining up with TRBD1. This CDR3 is built from 15 residues. V was pared by 4 bases and J by 2 bases, with 8 bases of the junction left unmatched. Germline CDR1 and CDR2: SGHAT and FQNNGV. In nucleotides, the CDR3 is TGTGCCAGCAGCTCACTGACAGGGAGACCCTACGAGCAGTACTTC. As protein: CASSSLTGRPYEQYF.

In its sample, this clone was seen a few times. The chain carries TRBV10-1 and TRBJ2-5; TRBD2 might be the D (6 bases). CDR3 length: 13 residues. Trimming pared 4 bases from V and 2 bases from J, leaving 8 bases between. CDR1 and CDR2 (germline): WNHNN, SYGVQD (reference sequence). The CDR3 bases are TGCGCCAGCAGTGCGGCGGGACAAGAGACCCAGTACTTC. Protein product: CASSAAGQETQYF.

The V and J genes are TRBV19 and TRBJ2-7; TRBD1 matches 9 bases. CDR3 length: 16 amino acids. CDR1 and CDR2 (germline): LNHDA, SQIVND (reference sequence). J was trimmed by 5 bases and V by 10 bases; bases with no gene match: 18. The CDR3 nucleotides are TGTGCCACCTCGTACGGGGGACAGGGACGTTCTGACGAGCAGTACTTC. It specifies CATSYGGQGRSDEQYF.

V and J are TRBV9 and TRBJ2-5; possible D gene TRBD2, 7 bases. Germline V gene data show CDR1 as SGDLS and CDR2 as YYNGEE. The V end was cut by 0 bases, the J end by 5 bases, with 17 bases between. The CDR3 runs 16 residues. The CDR3 spells CASSVGDSPGGETQYF. CDR3 nucleotide sequence: TGTGCCAGCAGCGTAGGGGACTCGCCGGGGGGCGAGACCCAGTACTTC.

V usage is TRBV5-8 and J usage is TRBJ1-5, with D possibly being TRBD1 (6 bases). Germline V lookup: CDR1 SGHTS, CDR2 YDEGEE. The CDR3 has 16 amino acids. V shed 4 bases and J shed 1 base, with 15 bases lying between them. For the CDR3, the DNA is TGTGCCAGCAGCAGACCAAGGGGGGGGAGCAATCAGCCCCAGCATTTT. Protein sequence: CASSRPRGGSNQPQHF. Full variable domain (missing parts from reference TRBV5-8 and TRBJ1-5): EAGVTQSPTHLIKTRGQQATLRCSPISGHTSVYWYQQALGLGLQFLLWYDEGEERNRGNFPPRFSGRQFPNYSSELNVNALELEDSALYLCASSRPRGGSNQPQHFGDGTRLSIL.

The table lists this clone with a few counts. The V gene is TRBV27, the J gene TRBJ2-3; 10 bases align to TRBD1. V lost 6 bases and J lost 3; bases outside the gene matches: 6. CDR3 length: 15 amino acids. CDR1 is MNHEY and CDR2 is SMNVEV in the germline V gene (reference sequence). CDR3 nucleotides: TGTGCCAGCAGGAGGACAGGGGGATTAACAGATACGCAGTATTTT. Translated, it gives CASRRTGGLTDTQYF.

CDR3 bases: TGCGCCAGCAGCTTGGTTGGGCCAGGAGATACGCAGTATTTT. It encodes CASSLVGPGDTQYF. This chain joins TRBV5-1 and TRBJ2-3; D is undetermined. CDR1 and CDR2 (germline): SGHRS, YFSETQ. CDR3 size: 14 residues. The germline V and J ends were trimmed by 0 bases and 5 bases, with 10 bases remaining between them.

The J gene is TRBJ1-6, the V gene TRBV25-1; D uncertain. Germline V gives CDR1 MGHDK, CDR2 SYGVNS. Trimming took off 7 bases at V and 8 bases at J, with 6 bases between the two ends. The CDR3 loop spans 11 amino acids. In DNA form, the CDR3 reads TGTGCCAGCAAATCAGATTCACCCCTCCACTTT. Protein sequence: CASKSDSPLHF.

This clone was recorded only once. V is TRBV4-2 and J is TRBJ1-4; D is unresolved. Deletions cut 0 bases from V and 0 bases from J, with 11 bases between. Germline V CDR1 and CDR2: LGHNA, YNFKEQ. The CDR3 consists of 17 residues. CDR3 nucleotide sequence: TGTGCCAGCAGCCAAGATCCAGGCAGTGCAACTAATGAAAAACTGTTTTTT. Amino acid sequence: CASSQDPGSATNEKLFF.

CDR3 sequence reads: CASSRTGRNQPQHF. CDR3 nucleotide sequence: TGTGCCAGCAGCCGGACAGGGCGTAATCAGCCCCAGCATTTT. The genes are TRBV6-5 and TRBJ1-5, with 8 nucleotides matching TRBD1. This CDR3 contains 14 residues. Germline lookup yields CDR1 MNHEY and CDR2 SVGAGI. Unmatched junction bases numbered 5, after V lost 6 bases and J lost 4 bases.

This clone came up a few times. This chain joins TRBV20-1 and TRBJ2-1; a possible D gene is TRBD2 (5 bases). CDR1 and CDR2 from the germline V gene are DFQATT and SNEGSKA (reference sequence). V was shortened by 1 base and J by 10 bases, with 8 bases between the two germline ends. The CDR3 totals 11 residues. CDR3 loop: CSARVRREQFF. In DNA form, the CDR3 reads TGCAGTGCTAGAGTTAGGAGGGAGCAGTTCTTC.

The chain carries TRBV19 and TRBJ2-5; 8 bases match TRBD1. CDR1 is LNHDA and CDR2 is SQIVND in the germline V gene (reference sequence). The V gene end was trimmed by 5 bases and the J gene end by 5 bases; junction bases not matched to a gene: 7. CDR3 length: 14 amino acids. Here the CDR3 DNA reads TGTGCCAGTAGTCAACAGGGGGTCGTCGAGACCCAGTACTTC. Encoded protein: CASSQQGVVETQYF.

The chain combines TRBV7-2 with TRBJ2-3; D is unresolved. Germline V gives CDR1 SGHTA, CDR2 FQGNSA. Between the trimmed V and J ends, which lost 5 bases and 2 bases, there was a span of 11 bases. The CDR3 covers 14 residues. The CDR3 protein is CASSPMRHTDTQYF. The CDR3 DNA reads as TGTGCCAGCAGCCCCATGAGACACACAGATACGCAGTATTTT.

V and J are TRBV3-1 (or the pseudogene TRBV3-2) and TRBJ2-5, with D maybe TRBD2 (6 bases). This CDR3 has 15 residues. Deletions cut 4 bases from V and 4 bases from J, with 16 bases between. Germline-derived CDR1 and CDR2 are LGHDT and YNNKEL (reference sequence). The CDR3 nucleotides are TGTGCCAGCAGCCCGCCGGGACTCCTAAGAGAGACCCAGTACTTC. The encoded protein is CASSPPGLLRETQYF.

V is TRBV27 and J is TRBJ2-2, with D possibly matching TRBD2 (5 bases). The V end was cut by 6 bases, the J end by 7 bases, with 15 bases between. The length of the CDR3 is 14 residues. Germline CDR1 MNHEY, CDR2 SMNVEV (reference sequence). The CDR3 protein is CASRNGLGSGELFF. The CDR3 DNA sequence: TGTGCCAGCAGGAACGGACTGGGGAGCGGGGAGCTGTTTTTT.

The chain carries TRBV28 and TRBJ2-7, with D possibly being TRBD2 (5 bases). V shed 3 bases and J shed 6 bases, with 21 bases lying between them. Germline V gene lookup returns CDR1 MDHEN and CDR2 SYDVKM. The CDR3 is 16 residues long. This CDR3 is CASSFSSGMSWGEQYF. CDR3 bases: TGTGCCAGCAGTTTTTCAAGCGGAATGTCTTGGGGCGAGCAGTACTTC.

This chain connects TRBV9 to TRBJ1-3; D is perhaps TRBD1 (6 bases). In germline, CDR1 is SGDLS, CDR2 YYNGEE. The CDR3 length is 18 residues. V gave up 3 bases and J gave up 0 bases, with 19 bases separating them. The CDR3 here is CASSAQKRGGTSGNTIYF. The CDR3 DNA is TGTGCCAGCAGCGCCCAAAAGAGGGGGGGAACCTCTGGAAACACCATATATTTT.